This TCR beta chain was obtained from a study of T cell responses to AZD1222 COVID-19 vaccine. About the research overall: Pooling covered second doses at about 4 or about 12 weeks.

The germline V gene has CDR1 SGHRS and CDR2 YFSETQ. The length of the CDR3 is 16 residues. Trimming shortened V by 0 bases and J by 3 bases, and 16 bases separated the two germline ends. General study points: Nearly half of spike-specific TCRs reportedly target variant regions that are unmutated in the B.1.351 and B.1.1.7 variants. The sample set comprised mostly white British donors with more females, and clonal diversity was possibly underestimated. Every sample of the repertoires postdated the peak T cell response.

Clones were read by immunoSEQ multiplex PCR, and TCRdb kept only the in-frame ones, dropping some. The sample records 80,000 or so clones, 70% to 90% being singletons. As for this clone: What it recognizes is unknown.

This sample comprised peripheral blood, obtained on day 0 of AZD1222 vaccination. The chain links TRBV5-1 to TRBJ2-7; D tentatively fits TRBD1 or TRBD2 (6 bases each). The sequence was collected from an adult in good health. Here the CDR3 reads CASSLVGGHPNYEQYF. The CDR3, as DNA: TGCGCCAGCAGCTTGGTTGGGGGGCATCCCAACTACGAGCAGTACTTC. The entire variable domain, with the rest obtained from reference TRBV5-1 and TRBJ2-7, is as follows: KAGVTQTPRYLIKTRGQQVTLSCSPISGHRSVSWYQQTPGQGLQFLFEYFSETQRNKGNFPGRFSGRQFSNSRSEMNVSTLELGDSALYLCASSLVGGHPNYEQYFGPGTRLTVT.